This TCR beta chain originates from a study of blood T cell repertoires in COVID-19. Some clones are missing from TCRdb's copy, which holds only in-frame ones; the method was immunoSEQ multiplex PCR. The table has about 480,000 clones, approximately 90% seen once; the top ten hold over 1.5%. Germline loops: CDR1 SGHTA, CDR2 FQGNSA. CDR3 length: 13 amino acids. V lost 1 base and J lost 2, with 6 bases in between. This receptor was obtained from a woman between 40 and 50 years old who had recovered from COVID-19. The sequencing sample was made of PBMCs or T cells enriched from blood (not recorded which). The chain carries TRBV7-2 and TRBJ2-7; D perhaps matches TRBD1 (6 bases). This CDR3 reads CASSLGDTYEQYF. Here the CDR3 DNA reads TGTGCCAGCAGCTTAGGGGACACCTACGAGCAGTACTTC.